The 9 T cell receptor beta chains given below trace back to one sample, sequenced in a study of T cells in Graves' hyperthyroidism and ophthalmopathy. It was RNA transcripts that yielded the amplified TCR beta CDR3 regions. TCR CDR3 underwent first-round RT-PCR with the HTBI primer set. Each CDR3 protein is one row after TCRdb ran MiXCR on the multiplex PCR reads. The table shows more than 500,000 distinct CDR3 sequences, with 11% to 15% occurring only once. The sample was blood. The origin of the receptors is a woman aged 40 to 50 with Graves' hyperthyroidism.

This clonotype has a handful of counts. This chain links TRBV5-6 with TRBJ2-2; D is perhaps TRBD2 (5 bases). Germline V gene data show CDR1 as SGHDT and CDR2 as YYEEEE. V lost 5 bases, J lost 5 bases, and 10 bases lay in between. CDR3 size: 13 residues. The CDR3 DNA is TGTGCCAGCAGACCGGGGATTACCGGGGAGCTGTTTTTT. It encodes CASRPGITGELFF. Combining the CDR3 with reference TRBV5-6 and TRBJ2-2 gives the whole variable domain DAGVTQSPTHLIKTRGQQVTLRCSPKSGHDTVSWYQQALGQGPQFIFQYYEEEERQRGNFPDRFSGHQFPNYSSELNVNALLLGDSALYLCASRPGITGELFFGEGSRLTVL.

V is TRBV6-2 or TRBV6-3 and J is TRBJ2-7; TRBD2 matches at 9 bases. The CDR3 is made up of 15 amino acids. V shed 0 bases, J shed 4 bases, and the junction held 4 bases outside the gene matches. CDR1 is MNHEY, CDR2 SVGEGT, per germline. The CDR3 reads CASSYSYSGSYEQYF. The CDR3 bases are TGTGCCAGCAGTTACTCGTATAGCGGGAGTTACGAGCAGTACTTC.

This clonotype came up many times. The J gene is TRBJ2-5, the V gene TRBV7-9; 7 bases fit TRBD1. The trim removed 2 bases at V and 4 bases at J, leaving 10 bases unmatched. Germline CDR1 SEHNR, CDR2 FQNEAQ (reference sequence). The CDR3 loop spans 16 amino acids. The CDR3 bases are TGTGCCAGCAGCTTAAAAGACAGGGTGGTTGGAGAGACCCAGTACTTC. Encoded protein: CASSLKDRVVGETQYF.

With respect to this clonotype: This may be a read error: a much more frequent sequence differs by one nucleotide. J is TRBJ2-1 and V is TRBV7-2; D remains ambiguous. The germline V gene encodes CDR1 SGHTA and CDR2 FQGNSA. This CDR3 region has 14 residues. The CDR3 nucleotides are TGTGCCAGCAGCTTCATGACGGTATACAATAAGCAGTTCTTC. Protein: CASSFMTVYNKQFF.

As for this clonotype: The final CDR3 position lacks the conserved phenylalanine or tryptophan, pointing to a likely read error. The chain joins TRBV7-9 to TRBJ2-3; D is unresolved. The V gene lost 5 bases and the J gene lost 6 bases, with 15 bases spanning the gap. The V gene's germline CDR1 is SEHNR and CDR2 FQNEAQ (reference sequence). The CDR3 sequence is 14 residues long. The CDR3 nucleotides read TGTGCCAGCAGCCATCGTTTCGAGACGGATACGCAGTATCTT. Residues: CASSHRFETDTQYL.

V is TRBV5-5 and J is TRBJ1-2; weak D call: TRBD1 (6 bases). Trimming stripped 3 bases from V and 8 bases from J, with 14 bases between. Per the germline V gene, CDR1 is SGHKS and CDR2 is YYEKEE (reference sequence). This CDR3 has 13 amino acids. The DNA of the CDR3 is TGTGCCAGCAGCTCGGAGGGGGGTTACGGCTACACCTTC. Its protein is CASSSEGGYGYTF.

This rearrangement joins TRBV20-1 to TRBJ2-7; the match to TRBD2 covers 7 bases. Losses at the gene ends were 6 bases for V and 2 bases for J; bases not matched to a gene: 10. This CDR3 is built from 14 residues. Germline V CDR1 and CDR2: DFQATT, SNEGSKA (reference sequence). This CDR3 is CSAALLAETYEQYF. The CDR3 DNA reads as TGCAGTGCAGCTCTCCTAGCGGAGACCTACGAGCAGTACTTC.

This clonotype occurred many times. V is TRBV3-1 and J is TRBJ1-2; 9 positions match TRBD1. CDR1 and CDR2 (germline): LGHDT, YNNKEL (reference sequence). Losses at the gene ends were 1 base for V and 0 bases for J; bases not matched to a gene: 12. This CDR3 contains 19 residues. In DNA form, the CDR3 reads TGTGCCAGCAGCCAAGCTACCGGGACAGGGACCGTCGCTAACTATGGCTACACCTTC. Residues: CASSQATGTGTVANYGYTF.

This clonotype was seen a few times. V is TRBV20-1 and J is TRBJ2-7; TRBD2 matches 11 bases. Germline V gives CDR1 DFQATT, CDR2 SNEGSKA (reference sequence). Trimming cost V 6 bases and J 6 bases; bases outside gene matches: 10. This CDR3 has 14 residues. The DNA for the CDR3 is TGCAGTGCGACCGGACTAGCGGGTCCCCTCGAGCAGTACTTC. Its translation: CSATGLAGPLEQYF.